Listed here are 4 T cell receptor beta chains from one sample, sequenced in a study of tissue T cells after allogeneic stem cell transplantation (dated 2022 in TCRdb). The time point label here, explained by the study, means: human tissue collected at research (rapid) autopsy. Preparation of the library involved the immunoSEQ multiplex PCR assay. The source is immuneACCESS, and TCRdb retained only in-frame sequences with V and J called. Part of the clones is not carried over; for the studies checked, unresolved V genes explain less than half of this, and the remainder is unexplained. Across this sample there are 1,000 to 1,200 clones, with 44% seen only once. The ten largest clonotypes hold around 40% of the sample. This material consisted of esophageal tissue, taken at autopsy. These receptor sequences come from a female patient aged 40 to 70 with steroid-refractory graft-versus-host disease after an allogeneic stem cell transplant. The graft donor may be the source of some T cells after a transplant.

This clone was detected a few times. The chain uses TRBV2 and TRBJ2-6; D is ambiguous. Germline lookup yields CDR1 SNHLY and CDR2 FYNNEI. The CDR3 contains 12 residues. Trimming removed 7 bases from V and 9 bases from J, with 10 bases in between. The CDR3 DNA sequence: TGTGCCAGCACTAGAATGGACAACGTCCTGACTTTC. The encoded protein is CASTRMDNVLTF.

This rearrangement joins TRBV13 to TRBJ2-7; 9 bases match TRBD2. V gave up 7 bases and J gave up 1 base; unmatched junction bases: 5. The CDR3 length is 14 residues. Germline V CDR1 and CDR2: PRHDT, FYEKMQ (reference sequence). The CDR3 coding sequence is TGTGCCAGCAAACGGACTAGCGTATCCTACGAGCAGTACTTC. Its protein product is CASKRTSVSYEQYF. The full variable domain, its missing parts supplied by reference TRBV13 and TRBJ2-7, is AAGVIQSPRHLIKEKRETATLKCYPIPRHDTVYWYQQGPGQDPQFLISFYEKMQSDKGSIPDRFSAQQFSDYHSELNMSSLELGDSALYFCASKRTSVSYEQYFGPGTRLTVT.

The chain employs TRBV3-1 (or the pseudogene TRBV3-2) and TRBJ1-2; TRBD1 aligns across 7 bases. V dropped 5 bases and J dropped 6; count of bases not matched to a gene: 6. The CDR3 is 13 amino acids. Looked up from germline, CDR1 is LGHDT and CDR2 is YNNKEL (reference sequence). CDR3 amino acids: CASSYGTDDGYTF. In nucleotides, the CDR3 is TGTGCCAGCAGCTACGGGACAGACGATGGCTACACCTTC.

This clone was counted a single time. This chain's CDR3 is CASSFRPGAYNEQFF. CDR3 nucleotide sequence: TGTGCCAGCAGCTTCCGACCCGGGGCTTACAATGAGCAGTTCTTC. This sequence joins TRBV11-3 and TRBJ2-1; the D call may be TRBD1 or TRBD2 (5 bases each). CDR3 length: 15 amino acids. Germline V CDR1 and CDR2: SGHNT, YENEEA. V lost 3 bases to trimming and J lost 4 bases, with 13 bases between them.